This T cell receptor (beta chain) originates from a study of tumor and adjacent non-tumor tissue in lung cancer (dated by TCRdb to between 2018 and 2020). Regarding the research as a whole: The cohort included around eleven adenocarcinoma, 2 squamous cell carcinoma and 1 small cell lung cancer patients. Ages among the 15 or so patients ranged from roughly 31 to 85 years, there were approximately 10 men and 5 women, and disease was at TNM stage I to III. Sequencing produced approximately 130 million productive TCRbeta reads in total, an average of about 3.8 million reads per sample. Using bulk TCRbeta repertoires from 15 lung cancer patients, the study set lung tumor tissue side by side with matched distant non-tumor lung tissue. TCRbeta CDR3 sequencing was performed on about 30 paired specimens, with one tumor sample and one normal lung sample collected per patient. Results and caveats for the whole study, not just this receptor: Significantly higher TCR diversity was found in younger patients, and higher tumor TCR diversity was associated with shorter overall and disease-free survival. In normal lung, the top 100 clones accounted for a significantly larger cumulative share of the repertoire than in tumor tissue. The sequencing platform is not named in the methods, and unique molecular identifiers are not mentioned. Peripheral blood was not sequenced, so blood TCRbeta repertoires were not examined in the lung cancer patients of the study. Tumor tissue showed significantly greater TCR diversity (inverse Simpson) than normal lung tissue (431.37 vs 166.20, P = 0.0075, Mann-Whitney U test). Only approximately 14 patients were included in the cohort, and the need for larger samples and more detailed clinical data was noted by the authors.

Library construction relied on multiplex PCR. Data came from an Illumina HiSeq 2500. TCRbeta libraries were constructed through three rounds of nested PCR with primers (Table S4) according to protocols adapted from ARM-PCR. Before sequencing, PCR products in the 200-500 bp range were cut out of the gel and cleaned up using the QIAquick gel extraction kit. Turning to the authors' computational methods: Trimmomatic was used to clean the reads, FLASH merged the cleaned reads into complete CDR3 sequences, and MiTCR assigned the sequences to V(D)J germline segments. Clonal diversity was computed as the inverse Simpson's index with VDJtools. In-frame sequences without a premature stop codon were defined as productive reads. TCRdb reprocessing: public reads trimmed at Q25 with fastp, clones called with MiXCR, in-frame beta chains kept. Here each entry gathers all rows of one CDR3 protein and keeps the most common genes and DNA. What appears here as the V and J calls and clone size reflects TCRdb's work, not the paper's. This sample is represented by about 79,000 distinct CDR3 sequences; around 70% of them were singletons. The ten most abundant clones make up roughly 10% of the sample.

RNA was isolated from bulk unsorted tissue, and RNA quality was assessed with a NanoDrop ND-1000 and an Agilent 2100. Newly diagnosed lung cancer patients without prior chemotherapy who had been admitted for thoracic surgery in China between August and November 2014 were enrolled as donors. Anyone who had undergone radiotherapy or chemotherapy before, or who had another cancer at the same time, was left out of the study. Pieces of surgical tissue measuring about 1-2.1 cm3 were kept in RNAlater solution and held at -80 degrees C until needed. The germline V gene (reference sequence) gives CDR1 as DFQATT and CDR2 as SNEGSKA. The germline V and J ends show losses of 3 bases and 8 bases respectively, and no gene match explains 5 bases of the junction. The CDR3 measures 13 amino acids from cysteine to phenylalanine. The read is trimmed to its CDR3 DNA, 39 bases read in frame from base 1. Notes on this clonotype: Its antigen is still unknown. Given a much more abundant clone one base away, this may be a read error.

The chain couples TRBV20-1 to TRBJ2-1, with 9 bases matching TRBD1. This sequence originates from a woman aged 40 to 55 with non-small cell lung cancer. Sequencing was carried out using lung tumor tissue. The DNA sequence follows: TGCAGTGCTAGGGACAGGGGATTCCATGAGCAGTTCTTC. This sequence encodes CSARDRGFHEQFF.